This entry lists 2 T cell receptor beta chains sequenced from one sample in a study of cytomegalovirus exposure and HLA in healthy donors. The table came from immunoSEQ multiplex PCR; TCRdb's copy has only in-frame clones and leaves some out. The repertoire has about 190,000 clones, about 84% of them found once; the top ten carry almost 1.5%. Sequencing was done on a sample of PBMCs. The receptors were sampled from a young woman in good health and CMV-seronegative.

This clone came up once. This CDR3 reads CASSLDRGPGGYTF. The DNA of the CDR3 is TGTGCCAGCAGCTTAGACAGGGGCCCGGGTGGCTACACCTTC. The V call is TRBV7-9, the J call TRBJ1-2; 7 bases fit TRBD1. Germline V CDR1 and CDR2: SEHNR, FQNEAQ (reference sequence). V shed 1 base, J shed 7 bases, and the junction held 6 bases outside the gene matches. The CDR3 is 14 amino acids.

The chain has TRBV6-1 and TRBJ2-7; possibly TRBD1 for D (5 bases). Germline V gene data show CDR1 as MNHNS and CDR2 as SASEGT. The CDR3 is 15 amino acids. The V and J ends lost 0 bases and 5 bases respectively, with 14 bases between them. CDR3 region: CASSEAARGGDEQYF. CDR3 DNA: TGTGCCAGCAGTGAAGCGGCAAGGGGTGGGGACGAGCAGTACTTC.